This T cell receptor (beta chain) was sequenced during a study of Graves' ophthalmopathy and Graves' hyperthyroidism. Germline values: CDR1 GTSNPN, CDR2 SVGIG (reference sequence). The CDR3 is made up of 13 amino acids. Trimming cost V 4 bases and J 6 bases; bases outside gene matches: 7. For repertoire sequencing, the TCR beta CDR3 regions were amplified from RNA transcripts. A first-round RT-PCR used HTBI primers, followed by a second-round multiplex PCR. TCRdb re-called the multiplex PCR reads through MiXCR, storing one row per CDR3 protein. This sample has roughly 480,000 distinct CDR3 sequences, with approximately 15% found just once. The sample holds a few counts of this clonotype. Clinical symptoms, serum thyroxine, TRAb, thyroid ultrasound and orbital computed tomography were relied on for diagnosis.

The TCR comes from a woman aged 25 to 45 with Graves' ophthalmopathy. Sequencing was done on a sample of blood. The chain is built from TRBV30 and TRBJ2-7; 9 nucleotides agree with TRBD1. The CDR3 nucleotides are TGTGCCTGGAAAGACAGGGGGATGTTCGAGCAGTACTTC. Protein: CAWKDRGMFEQYF.